These 30 T cell receptor beta chains share one sample of origin, sequenced in a study of blood T cell repertoires in COVID-19. The protocol was immunoSEQ multiplex PCR, while the TCRdb copy is restricted to in-frame clones and leaves out a portion. The top ten clones hold over 4.5% of a sample with some 350,000 clones, roughly 88% of them seen once. Input material: PBMCs or T cells enriched from blood (not recorded which). These receptors all stem from a man between 25 and 39 years old who had recovered from COVID-19.

The chain employs TRBV18 and TRBJ1-4, with 7 bases identical to TRBD1. With V trimmed by 3 bases and J by 7 bases, 5 bases remained unmatched. CDR3 length: 14 amino acids. Germline V gives CDR1 KGHSH, CDR2 LQKENI. CDR3 region: CASSPDRPGEKLFF. The DNA of the CDR3 is TGTGCCAGCTCACCGGACAGGCCTGGTGAAAAACTGTTTTTT.

The V gene is TRBV29-1, the J gene TRBJ1-1; D gene uncertain. Germline V gene sequence: CDR1 SQVTM, CDR2 ANQGSEA. V gave up 1 base and J gave up 6 bases, with 9 bases separating them. This CDR3 comprises 12 residues. Written as DNA, the CDR3 is TGCAGCGTTGAAGTAGTGTCTGCTGAAGCTTTCTTT. Encoded protein: CSVEVVSAEAFF.

The chain couples TRBV24-1 to TRBJ1-2; 7 nucleotides agree with TRBD1. This CDR3 is built from 14 residues. With V trimmed by 4 bases and J by 4 bases, 5 bases remained unmatched. Looked up from germline, CDR1 is KGHDR and CDR2 is SFDVKD. The CDR3 loop is CATSDRRQGYGYTF. The CDR3 DNA sequence: TGTGCCACCAGTGACCGCCGACAGGGCTATGGCTACACCTTC.

The J gene is TRBJ1-6, the V gene TRBV12-3 or TRBV12-4; no definite D call. V lost 4 bases and J 7 bases, leaving 8 bases between the germline ends. This CDR3 is built from 13 residues. The CDR3 loop is CASSWAENSPLHF. In nucleotides, the CDR3 is TGTGCCAGCAGTTGGGCAGAGAATTCACCCCTCCACTTT.

J is TRBJ1-3 and V is TRBV9; TRBD1 is a possible D gene (6 bases). V lost 3 bases and J lost 2, with 12 bases in between. Germline V lookup: CDR1 SGDLS, CDR2 YYNGEE. This CDR3 has 15 amino acids. CDR3 amino acids: CASSALQGPGNTIYF. For the CDR3, the DNA is TGTGCCAGCAGCGCCCTTCAGGGGCCTGGAAACACCATATATTTT.

The chain uses TRBV11-3 and TRBJ2-3; D remains unclear. V was trimmed by 4 bases and J by 0 bases, leaving 5 bases between them. The CDR3 contains 13 residues. Germline CDR1 is SGHNT and CDR2 is YENEEA. CDR3 bases: TGTGCCAGCAGCTACAAAAGCACAGATACGCAGTATTTT. Translating it yields CASSYKSTDTQYF.

V gene TRBV5-1 combines with J gene TRBJ1-1; TRBD1 matches at 7 bases. CDR1 is SGHRS and CDR2 is YFSETQ in the germline V gene. V lost 0 bases and J lost 0; bases outside the gene matches: 17. There are 20 residues in the CDR3. Here the CDR3 DNA reads TGCGCCAGCAGCTTGGCTATCCTAGGTTTGAAGGACAGGATGAACACTGAAGCTTTCTTT. Its protein is CASSLAILGLKDRMNTEAFF.

This clone was observed a few times. The chain has TRBV2 and TRBJ2-2, with a weak D call TRBD1 (7 bases). V lost 8 bases to trimming and J lost 4 bases, with 23 bases between them. The V gene's germline CDR1 is SNHLY and CDR2 FYNNEI. The CDR3 is 17 amino acids. In DNA form, the CDR3 reads TGTGCCAGCCAGAGGGATGCGGGGACAGTGATCACCGGGGAGCTGTTTTTT. The encoded protein is CASQRDAGTVITGELFF. Together with reference TRBV2 and TRBJ2-2, the CDR3 gives the full variable domain: EPEVTQTPSHQVTQMGQEVILRCVPISNHLYFYWYRQILGQKVEFLVSFYNNEISEKSEIFDDQFSVERPDGSNFTLKIRSTKLEDSAMYFCASQRDAGTVITGELFFGEGSRLTVL.

The chain uses TRBV7-9 and TRBJ1-1, with D possibly TRBD1 on 6 matching bases. CDR3 length: 12 amino acids. Germline lookup yields CDR1 SEHNR and CDR2 FQNEAQ (reference sequence). V was trimmed by 8 bases and J by 4 bases, leaving 11 bases between them. In DNA, the CDR3 is TGTGCCAGCGGGGCAGGGGCCACTGAAGCTTTCTTT. This gives the protein CASGAGATEAFF.

The chain uses TRBV30 and TRBJ2-1, with no clear D. CDR3 size: 10 residues. V was pared by 3 bases and J by 13 bases, with 10 bases between. Germline CDR1 is GTSNPN and CDR2 is SVGIG (reference sequence). The DNA of the CDR3 is TGTGCCTGGAGGGCGGTCACACAGTTCTTC. This gives the protein CAWRAVTQFF.

This clone appeared a single time. Other DNA sequences in this sample translate to the same CDR3. The V call is TRBV6-5, the J call TRBJ1-5, with D possibly matching TRBD1 (6 bases). Trimming stripped 6 bases from V and 2 bases from J, with 11 bases between. CDR1 is MNHEY and CDR2 is SVGAGI in the germline V gene. The CDR3 length is 14 residues. The CDR3 coding sequence is TGTGCCAGCAGGGGACAAGGCGGCAATCAGCCCCAGCATTTT. Translated: CASRGQGGNQPQHF.

This clone is a singleton in its sample. The chain employs TRBV11-2 and TRBJ2-3; 11 nucleotides match TRBD2. Trimming took 5 bases from V and 14 from J; bases not matched to a gene: 18. The CDR3 runs 16 residues. Germline V CDR1 and CDR2: SGHAT, FQNNGV. CDR3 DNA sequence: TGTGCCAGCAGCCCTGGAGGGGCTAGCGGGGGGACCGACGGGTATTTT. Protein sequence: CASSPGGASGGTDGYF.

This chain links TRBV5-1 with TRBJ1-2; 10 nucleotides line up with TRBD1. The CDR3 has 15 amino acids. The V gene's germline CDR1 is SGHRS and CDR2 YFSETQ. J lost 12 bases, V lost 0 bases, and 11 bases had no gene match. CDR3 protein: CASSLAEGTGVRDTF. CDR3 nucleotides: TGCGCCAGCAGCTTGGCCGAAGGGACAGGGGTTCGCGACACCTTC.

This clone was detected a few times. The chain is built from TRBV7-8 and TRBJ2-2, with D maybe TRBD1 (5 bases). From germline, CDR1 is SGHVS and CDR2 FQNEAQ. V was cut by 8 bases and J by 6 bases, with 13 bases left in between. This CDR3 spans 13 amino acids. The CDR3 is CASGEQAAGELFF. The CDR3 region has the DNA TGTGCCAGCGGTGAACAGGCGGCCGGGGAGCTGTTTTTT.

The table lists this clone with a few counts. This chain links TRBV4-2 with TRBJ2-2, with 10 bases that match TRBD2. The CDR3 sequence is 13 residues long. Germline V gene data show CDR1 as LGHNA and CDR2 as YNFKEQ. V was clipped by 3 bases and J by 8 bases; unmatched bases: 0. The CDR3 sequence: CASSQGLAGELFF. The CDR3 DNA reads TGTGCCAGCAGCCAGGGACTAGCGGGGGAGCTGTTTTTT.

The chain uses TRBV6-5 and TRBJ2-1; 7 nucleotides agree with TRBD1. The trim removed 11 bases at V and 4 bases at J, leaving 8 bases unmatched. The germline V gene encodes CDR1 MNHEY and CDR2 SVGAGI. The CDR3 contains 13 residues. The CDR3 sequence: CASQTGLYNEQFF. The CDR3 region has the DNA TGTGCCTCCCAGACAGGGTTATACAATGAGCAGTTCTTC.

The CDR3 DNA follows: TGTGCCACCAGCAGGAGACAGGGGTGGACTGAAGCTTTCTTT. It specifies CATSRRQGWTEAFF. The chain links TRBV15 to TRBJ1-1; 8 bases are shared with TRBD1. CDR1 is LNHNV and CDR2 is YYDKDF in the germline V gene (reference sequence). Germline trimming cut 3 bases from V and 5 bases from J; bases unmatched to any gene: 5. The CDR3 covers 14 residues.

This chain uses TRBV15 with TRBJ1-5; no clear D. V dropped 0 bases and J dropped 4 bases, with 4 bases sitting between them. Germline CDR1 is LNHNV and CDR2 is YYDKDF (reference sequence). The CDR3 extends over 13 amino acids. Here the CDR3 reads CATSRERNQPQHF. CDR3 in DNA: TGTGCCACCAGCAGAGAACGGAATCAGCCCCAGCATTTT.

The chain couples TRBV7-3 to TRBJ2-1, with a weak D call TRBD1 (7 bases). V was clipped by 5 bases and J by 8 bases, with 22 bases between them. The CDR3 consists of 16 residues. Germline loops: CDR1 SGHTA, CDR2 FQGTGA. DNA for the CDR3: TGTGCCAGCAGCCGGCGGGCAGGGGGGTTAGCGTATGAGCAGTTCTTC. Protein sequence: CASSRRAGGLAYEQFF.

The chain links TRBV7-2 to TRBJ2-7, with 8 bases fitting TRBD2. In germline, CDR1 is SGHTA, CDR2 FQGNSA. V was clipped by 1 base and J by 2 bases; unmatched bases: 4. The CDR3 is made up of 15 amino acids. The CDR3 DNA is TGTGCCAGCAGCTTAGTAACGGGGGGGACCTACGAGCAGTACTTC. It specifies CASSLVTGGTYEQYF.

The chain links TRBV30 to TRBJ1-1; D ambiguous. The V end was cut by 4 bases, the J end by 0 bases, with 9 bases between. The CDR3 consists of 13 residues. Germline assignment: CDR1 GTSNPN and CDR2 SVGIG (reference sequence). The CDR3 here is CAWTREMNTEAFF. CDR3 in DNA: TGTGCCTGGACTCGAGAGATGAACACTGAAGCTTTCTTT.

The rearrangement joins TRBV30 to TRBJ2-3, with D perhaps matching TRBD1 or TRBD2 (5 bases each). This CDR3 comprises 14 residues. V lost 5 bases and J 2 bases, leaving 14 bases between the germline ends. Germline lookup yields CDR1 GTSNPN and CDR2 SVGIG (reference sequence). The CDR3 DNA reads as TGTGCCTGGGGGGCTGGACTTAACACAGATACGCAGTATTTT. Translated: CAWGAGLNTDTQYF.

This rearrangement joins TRBV7-8 to TRBJ1-4; 7 positions match TRBD1. V was clipped by 5 bases and J by 8 bases; unmatched bases: 11. This CDR3 region has 15 residues. The germline V gene encodes CDR1 SGHVS and CDR2 FQNEAQ. The CDR3 region has the DNA TGTGCCAGCAGCACCGGGACAGCCCTTTCGGAAAAACTGTTTTTT. Translating it yields CASSTGTALSEKLFF.

This rearrangement joins TRBV7-9 to TRBJ1-2; the D is unclear. V shed 5 bases and J shed 4 bases, with 11 bases lying between them. The CDR3 has 13 amino acids. The germline V gene encodes CDR1 SEHNR and CDR2 FQNEAQ (reference sequence). The CDR3 reads CASSDDGIYGYTF. CDR3 coding DNA: TGTGCCAGCAGCGATGACGGGATCTATGGCTACACCTTC.

The chain recombines TRBV3-1 (or the pseudogene TRBV3-2) with TRBJ1-5, with 8 bases fitting TRBD1. The CDR3 sequence is 15 residues long. Germline lookup yields CDR1 LGHDT and CDR2 YNNKEL (reference sequence). V trimming: 2 bases; J trimming: 4 bases; junction bases outside the gene matches: 4. The CDR3 nucleotides are TGTGCCAGCAGCCAACACACAGGGGGGAATCAGCCCCAGCATTTT. This encodes CASSQHTGGNQPQHF.

This chain joins TRBV11-2 and TRBJ2-7; TRBD2 is a possible D gene (5 bases). Germline V lookup: CDR1 SGHAT, CDR2 FQNNGV. V was trimmed by 5 bases and J by 2 bases, leaving 16 bases between them. The CDR3 runs 15 residues. The CDR3 DNA reads as TGTGCCAGCAGCATCGACGGGGTGCTTACCTACGAGCAGTACTTC. Its protein is CASSIDGVLTYEQYF.

The chain employs TRBV9 and TRBJ2-1, with D maybe TRBD2 (6 bases). Trimming stripped 3 bases from V and 5 bases from J, with 12 bases between. Germline lookup yields CDR1 SGDLS and CDR2 YYNGEE. The CDR3 runs to 14 residues. The CDR3 loop reads CASSGDFPNNEQFF. In DNA form, the CDR3 reads TGTGCCAGCAGCGGGGACTTCCCTAACAATGAGCAGTTCTTC.

The chain carries TRBV25-1 and TRBJ2-1, with TRBD2 as a possible D gene (6 bases). Trimming shortened V by 1 base and J by 7 bases, and 8 bases separated the two germline ends. The CDR3 runs to 13 residues. Germline CDR1 and CDR2: MGHDK and SYGVNS. As DNA, the CDR3 is TGTGCCAGCAGTGAATCGACTAGGAATGAGCAGTTCTTC. It specifies CASSESTRNEQFF.

The V gene is TRBV13, the J gene TRBJ2-5; possible D gene TRBD1, 5 bases. This CDR3 region has 15 residues. V lost 5 bases and J lost 5, with 18 bases in between. Germline values: CDR1 PRHDT, CDR2 FYEKMQ (reference sequence). For the CDR3, the DNA is TGTGCCAGCAGCCCAACTCAGGGCCTAAGGGAGACCCAGTACTTC. Its protein is CASSPTQGLRETQYF. Using reference TRBV13 and TRBJ2-5 for the parts outside the CDR3, the full variable domain is AAGVIQSPRHLIKEKRETATLKCYPIPRHDTVYWYQQGPGQDPQFLISFYEKMQSDKGSIPDRFSAQQFSDYHSELNMSSLELGDSALYFCASSPTQGLRETQYFGPGTRLLVL.

The chain links TRBV6-5 to TRBJ1-4, with TRBD1 matching 9 bases. The germline V gene encodes CDR1 MNHEY and CDR2 SVGAGI. There are 14 residues in the CDR3. V was pared by 6 bases and J by 8 bases, with 7 bases of the junction left unmatched. The CDR3 loop is CASSTGGLEEKLFF. CDR3 in DNA: TGTGCCAGCAGCACAGGGGGCTTGGAAGAAAAACTGTTTTTT.